The source of this T cell receptor (beta chain) is a study of blood T cell repertoires in COVID-19. Study in general: Nucleic acid was either cDNA or gDNA, and it came from T cells, B-cell-depleted T cells, or PBMCs.

Two negative PCRs, clearance, or symptom resolution characterized the recovered Cohort 3 donors. V lost 2 bases, J lost 5 bases, and 2 bases stayed unmatched. CDR1 is SGHTA and CDR2 is FQGTGA in the germline V gene. The CDR3 runs 13 residues. To note about this clone: Other DNA sequences in the sample encode the same CDR3.

The protocol was immunoSEQ multiplex PCR, while the TCRdb copy is restricted to in-frame clones and leaves out a portion. The sample includes 350,000 to 450,000 clones, around four fifths of them seen just once. The receptor comes from a woman between 45 and 65 years old who had recovered from COVID-19. The sequencing sample was made of PBMCs or T cells enriched from blood (not recorded which). The V and J genes are TRBV7-3 and TRBJ1-1; 7 bases map to TRBD1. The CDR3 region has the DNA TGTGCCAGCAGCTTAGCCAGGGGGACTGAAGCTTTCTTT. Its protein product is CASSLARGTEAFF.